This T cell receptor (beta chain) comes out of a study of blood T cell repertoires in COVID-19. Background on the study: Both acute and convalescent COVID-19 samples were obtained from the United States, Italy and Spain. T cells, B-cell-depleted T cells, or PBMCs provided the cDNA or gDNA that served as material.

In the source study's methods: Estimation of nucleated cell counts was performed using reference gene primer amplification. Generated by immunoSEQ multiplex PCR, the TCRdb table keeps only in-frame clones and is missing some. V and J calls and clone size are copied from that table; D and trimming were computed from the DNA. The table lists some 140,000 clones, over 65% of them singletons. CDR1 is MDHEN and CDR2 is SYDVKM in the germline V gene. The CDR3 is 15 amino acids. After removal of 9 bases from V and 3 bases from J, the junction contained 10 bases not matched to a gene. This receptor was taken from a man at least 80 years old with acute or convalescent COVID-19. The chain carries TRBV28 and TRBJ1-2; 10 positions match TRBD1. Sequencing was performed on peripheral blood. In DNA, the CDR3 is TGTGCCAGTACCCTGCTGGGGACAGGGGACTATGGCTACACCTTC. Translating gives CASTLLGTGDYGYTF.